This T cell receptor beta chain was obtained from a study of a mutant IDH1 vaccine in newly diagnosed glioma. Study observations and caveats: Immune responses arising from the vaccine appeared in about 93% of patients.

There are a few counts of this clone. Its specificity is unknown. Other DNA sequences in the sample encode the same CDR3. Assay used: immunoSEQ multiplex PCR; TCRdb lists only in-frame clones, some missing. The sample records 30,000 to 35,000 clones, about nine tenths being singletons. Time point defined: week 47, end of study. Doses of 300 ug of mutant IDH1 20-mer peptide were given with topical imiquimod. Sample: PBMCs, taken from a glioma patient whose treatment included an IDH1 peptide vaccine. This TCR was recovered from a middle-aged man with glioma.

The CDR3 sequence is CASSGTSGGADTQYF. The CDR3, as DNA: TGTGCCAGCAGCGGAACTAGCGGGGGCGCAGATACGCAGTATTTT. The chain recombines TRBV6-4 with TRBJ2-3, with 11 bases lining up with TRBD2. Germline V gene lookup returns CDR1 MRHNA and CDR2 SNTAGT. The CDR3 consists of 15 residues. The ends lost 6 bases at V and 4 bases at J; junction bases unmatched: 6.